Listed here are 9 T cell receptor beta chains from one sample, sequenced in a study of spatial heterogeneity in lung cancer. Time point given: sample taken at primary tumor resection. Researchers sequenced whole RNA taken from tumor, nontumor lung or frozen PBMC without sorting. TCRdb independently ran MiXCR on the 5' RACE reads; one entry per CDR3 protein. The data contain roughly 91,000 distinct CDR3 sequences, around 21% of them singletons. This sample comprised PBMCs, obtained at surgery. All receptors derive from a male donor with early-stage non-small cell lung cancer.

V usage is TRBV21-1 and J usage is TRBJ2-3; TRBD1, the table's D call, lacks a check against the DNA. TRBV21-1 is a listed pseudogene. The CDR3 loop spans 16 amino acids. In DNA form, the CDR3 reads TGTGCCAGCAGCTTATTCCTGGACAGGGGGCTTGATACGCAGTATTTT. Translating it yields CASSLFLDRGLDTQYF.

The V and J genes are TRBV9 and TRBJ2-1; 10 nucleotides agree with TRBD2. In germline, CDR1 is SGDLS, CDR2 YYNGEE. V gave up 5 bases and J gave up 4 bases; unmatched junction bases: 3. The CDR3 covers 14 residues. The CDR3 sequence is CASSIAGGYNEQFF. CDR3 DNA sequence: TGTGCCAGCAGTATAGCGGGGGGATACAATGAGCAGTTCTTC.

This clonotype occurred a few times. The rearrangement links TRBV29-1 to TRBJ2-3; D might be TRBD1 or TRBD2, each matching 5 bases. V lost 1 base to trimming and J lost 0 bases, with 14 bases between them. This CDR3 spans 16 amino acids. Germline CDR1 SQVTM, CDR2 ANQGSEA. CDR3 sequence: CSVEGIWDVSTDTQYF. The CDR3 DNA reads as TGCAGCGTTGAAGGAATTTGGGACGTCAGCACAGATACGCAGTATTTT.

The chain employs TRBV5-6 and TRBJ1-3; TRBD1 might be the D (6 bases). The germline V gene has CDR1 SGHDT and CDR2 YYEEEE. Trimming left V 4 bases short and J 0 bases short, with 11 bases between. The CDR3 runs to 15 residues. The CDR3 DNA is TGTGCCAGCAGCCCCTACAGGGCCTCTGGAAACACCATATATTTT. Translated: CASSPYRASGNTIYF. Based on the CDR3 plus reference TRBV5-6 and TRBJ1-3, the full variable domain is DAGVTQSPTHLIKTRGQQVTLRCSPKSGHDTVSWYQQALGQGPQFIFQYYEEEERQRGNFPDRFSGHQFPNYSSELNVNALLLGDSALYLCASSPYRASGNTIYFGEGSWLTVV.

The rearrangement links TRBV12-3 or TRBV12-4 to TRBJ1-4; D is ambiguous. The CDR3 consists of 13 residues. Trimming removed 6 bases at V and 5 bases at J, with 10 bases between. In nucleotides, the CDR3 is TGTGCCAGCAGGGACCTTCGGAATGAAAAACTGTTTTTT. Protein: CASRDLRNEKLFF.

The chain employs TRBV5-1 and TRBJ2-7; tentative D call: TRBD2 (6 bases). This CDR3 has 13 residues. In germline, CDR1 is SGHRS, CDR2 YFSETQ. V was pared by 4 bases and J by 6 bases, with 14 bases between. The CDR3 nucleotides read TGCGCCAGCAGCCCTGAGGGAGGTCGCGAGCAGTACTTC. It yields the protein CASSPEGGREQYF.

This clonotype has a count of ten or more. The chain carries TRBV27 and TRBJ2-7, with 9 bases lining up with TRBD1. Germline V gene sequence: CDR1 MNHEY, CDR2 SMNVEV (reference sequence). The CDR3 consists of 13 residues. The J segment lost 1 base and the V segment lost 7 bases, leaving 2 bases of the junction unmatched. This chain's CDR3 is CASTDRGSYEQYF. The CDR3 nucleotides are TGTGCCAGCACGGACAGGGGATCCTACGAGCAGTACTTC.

This clonotype was seen a handful of times. The chain is built from TRBV7-8 and TRBJ2-1; D may be TRBD2 (5 bases). The CDR3 is 13 amino acids. The germline V gene has CDR1 SGHVS and CDR2 FQNEAQ. V dropped 4 bases and J dropped 5 bases, with 9 bases sitting between them. CDR3 amino acids: CASSWRVNNEQFF. The CDR3 DNA reads as TGTGCCAGCAGCTGGCGGGTCAACAATGAGCAGTTCTTC.

This clonotype was seen only a few times. The chain links TRBV5-1 to TRBJ2-7; no clear D. The CDR3 runs 14 residues. V was cut by 3 bases and J by 0 bases, with 10 bases left in between. Per the germline V gene, CDR1 is SGHRS and CDR2 is YFSETQ. The CDR3: CASSYEFPSYEQYF. The CDR3 DNA is TGCGCCAGCAGCTACGAGTTTCCCTCCTACGAGCAGTACTTC. The variable domain in full, completed from reference TRBV5-1 and TRBJ2-7, reads KAGVTQTPRYLIKTRGQQVTLSCSPISGHRSVSWYQQTPGQGLQFLFEYFSETQRNKGNFPGRFSGRQFSNSRSEMNVSTLELGDSALYLCASSYEFPSYEQYFGPGTRLTVT.